This TCR beta chain was sequenced in a study of blood T cell repertoires in COVID-19 (dated by TCRdb to 2020 to 2022). Study-wide context: Samples from collaborators originated in the United States, Italy and Spain and spanned both the acute and convalescent phases of COVID-19. The prospective study material was composed of cDNA or gDNA derived from T cells, B-cell-depleted T cells, or PBMCs. The dataset comprised deeply sampled blood TCRbeta repertoires from subjects exposed to, actively infected with, or recovered from COVID-19. The repertoires were released in a freely available public database intended as a resource for research on the immune response to SARS-CoV-2. Samples were obtained from the ongoing ImmuneRACE study (first 160 participants) and from 1,254 subjects provided by 6 global collaborators. Nearly every sample came with metadata listing a de-identified subject ID, COVID-19 status, age in years and sex. HLA class I and class II types, where available, came from metadata supplied by the sample provider rather than from assay-based typing.

In the prospective study, participants were roughly 18 to 95 years old, resided in about two dozen geographic areas of the United States, and were enrolled through a virtual design. To assign participants to cohorts, the prospective study relied on clinical history that participants themselves reported in a screening survey and a study questionnaire. Mobile phlebotomists in the prospective study collected whole blood, serum and a nasopharyngeal or oropharyngeal swab from every participant. Participants in the prospective study had the option to provide additional blood draws and questionnaires over an approximately 2-month period. Prospective study blood samples were shipped either frozen or at room temperature before DNA extraction. Concerning this clone itself: Its target antigen remains unknown. Base qualities are not provided; no much larger clone lies one nucleotide away.

Counted from cysteine to phenylalanine, this CDR3 has 14 amino acids. Here the CDR3 DNA is all that survives: 42 bases in frame from base 1. CDR1 SNHLY and CDR2 FYNNEI were looked up in the germline V gene. V trim: 5 bases; J trim: 6 bases; unmatched bases: 4. TCRbeta CDR3 regions were amplified from genomic DNA using the immunoSEQ Assay, a bias-controlled multiplex PCR. Turning to the authors' computational methods: Nucleated cell counts per sample were estimated from amplification of reference gene primers within the assay. To quantify the absolute abundance of each unique TCRbeta CDR3 rearrangement, sequence reads were collapsed and filtered. For each sample, productive Simpson clonality was calculated by taking the square root of Simpson's diversity index across productive rearrangements. TCRdb holds this immuneACCESS table with in-frame rearrangements only. Some clones are missing; in checked studies, unresolved V genes explain under half, and the rest has no known cause. That table furnishes V, J and clone size, whereas the DNA furnished D and trimming. Here the sample has a few hundred thousand clones; about four fifths occur a single time. The ten largest account for about 1.3% of the sample.

General findings and caveats noted by the study authors: How much clinical and demographic metadata was included differed by source and by participant, and the metadata was provided uncurated.

Sequenced input: PBMCs or T cells enriched from blood (not recorded which). This receptor was taken from a woman in her thirties or forties with acute COVID-19. The chain employs TRBV2 and TRBJ1-4, with 9 junctional bases fitting TRBD1. The sequenced DNA: TGTGCCAGCAGTAAAGACAGGGGGGATGAAAAACTGTTTTTT. Its coded protein is CASSKDRGDEKLFF.